These 30 T cell receptor beta chains were all obtained from the same sample, sequenced in a study of OX40 agonist ivuxolimab in advanced cancers. Method: immunoSEQ multiplex PCR; TCRdb's copy keeps in-frame clones and lacks some. Here the sample spans about 35,000 clones, 70% to 85% being singletons. The specimen was CD4+ or CD8+ T cells sorted from blood, collected in a trial of the OX40 agonist ivuxolimab. The receptors originated from an adult with an advanced solid tumor such as melanoma, head and neck, liver or kidney cancer.

The chain is built from TRBV30 and TRBJ2-5; D is perhaps TRBD1 or TRBD2 (5 bases each). The CDR3 runs 17 residues. Germline lookup yields CDR1 GTSNPN and CDR2 SVGIG (reference sequence). V gave up 3 bases and J gave up 4 bases, with 24 bases separating them. The CDR3 nucleotides read TGTGCCTGGAGCCAACCGCGGACAAGGTCTGGAGGAGAGACCCAGTACTTC. This encodes CAWSQPRTRSGGETQYF.

The rearrangement joins TRBV7-2 to TRBJ2-5; D remains ambiguous. V was pared by 2 bases and J by 5 bases, with 3 bases between. The CDR3 spans 11 residues. Germline V gene lookup returns CDR1 SGHTA and CDR2 FQGNSA. CDR3 protein: CASSLQETQYF. The CDR3 region has the DNA TGTGCCAGCAGCTTACAGGAGACCCAGTACTTC.

The rearrangement uses TRBV18 and TRBJ1-1; TRBD1 matches at 8 bases. The CDR3 loop spans 15 amino acids. V shed 3 bases and J 1 base; nucleotides not matched to a gene: 4. CDR1 KGHSH and CDR2 LQKENI come from the germline V gene. Here the CDR3 reads CASSPRQGTNTEAFF. In nucleotides, the CDR3 is TGTGCCAGCTCACCGCGACAGGGGACGAACACTGAAGCTTTCTTT.

The V call is TRBV7-3, the J call TRBJ2-7, with a tentative D call TRBD2 (5 bases). This CDR3 comprises 14 residues. Trimming stripped 5 bases from V and 2 bases from J, with 13 bases between. Germline CDR1 is SGHTA and CDR2 is FQGTGA. In nucleotides, the CDR3 is TGTGCCAGCAGCCCCGGGCTAGCCGCCTACGAGCAGTACTTC. It specifies CASSPGLAAYEQYF.

The chain joins TRBV12-5 to TRBJ2-5; 12 nucleotides agree with TRBD2. With 2 bases clipped from V and 5 bases from J, the junction kept 12 bases outside the gene matches. Germline CDR1 LGHNT, CDR2 FRNRAP. The CDR3 has 18 residues. DNA of the CDR3: TGTGCTAGTGGTTTGTACCAACCGACTAGCGGGGGCAGGGAGACCCAGTACTTC. This encodes CASGLYQPTSGGRETQYF.

The chain recombines TRBV5-8 with TRBJ1-6, with D perhaps matching TRBD1 (5 bases). Germline V gene data show CDR1 as SGHTS and CDR2 as YDEGEE. V was shortened by 3 bases and J by 10 bases, with 14 bases between the two germline ends. This CDR3 contains 14 residues. CDR3 in DNA: TGTGCCAGCAGCTCGACGGCAGGGAGGTCACCCCTCCACTTT. This codes for CASSSTAGRSPLHF. The whole variable domain, filled in from reference TRBV5-8 and TRBJ1-6, reads EAGVTQSPTHLIKTRGQQATLRCSPISGHTSVYWYQQALGLGLQFLLWYDEGEERNRGNFPPRFSGRQFPNYSSELNVNALELEDSALYLCASSSTAGRSPLHFGNGTRLTVT.

V usage is TRBV14 and J usage is TRBJ2-5, with D perhaps matching TRBD1 or TRBD2 (6 bases each). Between the trimmed V and J ends, which lost 3 bases and 5 bases, there was a span of 13 bases. Germline V CDR1 and CDR2: SGHDN, FVKESK. The CDR3 is 14 residues long. The CDR3 protein is CASSQARGRETQYF. CDR3 nucleotide sequence: TGTGCCAGCAGCCAGGCCCGGGGGCGGGAGACCCAGTACTTC.

The genes are TRBV7-8 and TRBJ1-4; TRBD1 aligns across 7 bases. In germline, CDR1 is SGHVS, CDR2 FQNEAQ. The CDR3 totals 16 residues. V was clipped by 1 base and J by 5 bases; unmatched bases: 7. The chain's CDR3 is CASSLGSGTANEKLFF. The CDR3 DNA is TGTGCCAGCAGCTTAGGAAGTGGGACAGCAAATGAAAAACTGTTTTTT.

This clone was recorded a few times. The rearrangement joins TRBV9 to TRBJ1-1; D gene uncertain. The CDR3 extends over 12 amino acids. Germline CDR1 reads SGDLS; CDR2 reads YYNGEE. Trimming pared 4 bases from V and 11 bases from J, leaving 15 bases between. CDR3 amino acids: CASSRITGRAFF. CDR3 coding DNA: TGTGCCAGCAGCCGCATTACCGGACGGGCTTTCTTT.

This chain connects TRBV4-2 to TRBJ1-2, with TRBD1 as a possible D gene (5 bases). The CDR3 is 13 amino acids. Trimming removed 5 bases from V and 8 bases from J, with 15 bases in between. CDR1 is LGHNA and CDR2 is YNFKEQ in the germline V gene. Here the CDR3 DNA reads TGTGCCAGCAGCGGTCAAGCTACAGGAGGCTACACCTTC. As protein: CASSGQATGGYTF.

The chain combines TRBV11-3 with TRBJ2-7, with 7 bases matching TRBD1. The CDR3 runs to 13 residues. The V gene's germline CDR1 is SGHNT and CDR2 YENEEA. Germline trimming cut 3 bases from V and 5 bases from J; bases unmatched to any gene: 4. Here the CDR3 reads CASSFRTGNEQYF. In DNA form, the CDR3 reads TGTGCCAGCAGCTTTCGGACAGGAAACGAGCAGTACTTC.

V is TRBV4-1 and J is TRBJ2-7; D assignment may be TRBD1 or TRBD2 (6 bases each). Germline V lookup: CDR1 MGHRA, CDR2 YSYEKL. V dropped 4 bases and J dropped 3 bases, with 16 bases sitting between them. This CDR3 has 15 amino acids. In DNA form, the CDR3 reads TGCGCCAGCAGCCTTGCATGGGGGGCGGGCTACGAGCAGTACTTC. Translation: CASSLAWGAGYEQYF.

The chain links TRBV19 to TRBJ2-5; 9 bases line up with TRBD1. The J call is uncertain, as TRBJ2-7 better fits the DNA end. This CDR3 contains 16 residues. Germline CDR1 and CDR2: LNHDA and SQIVND (reference sequence). DNA for the CDR3: TGTGCCAGTACTTCGACAGGGGGGACAGACGCCTACGAGCAGTACTTC. The encoded protein is CASTSTGGTDAYEQYF.

The rearrangement links TRBV7-9 to TRBJ1-2; the D gene is possibly TRBD1 (6 bases). The germline gives CDR1 SEHNR, CDR2 FQNEAQ (reference sequence). The CDR3 has 12 residues. V gave up 5 bases and J gave up 6 bases, with 10 bases separating them. In DNA form, the CDR3 reads TGTGCCAGCAGCCTGGACAGAGATGGCTACACCTTC. Amino acids: CASSLDRDGYTF.

This rearrangement joins TRBV7-8 to TRBJ1-3; D gene ambiguous. This CDR3 has 13 amino acids. Germline V gives CDR1 SGHVS, CDR2 FQNEAQ. V lost 5 bases to trimming and J lost 0 bases, with 5 bases between them. CDR3 nucleotide sequence: TGTGCCAGCAGCAGAATCTCTGGAAACACCATATATTTT. It codes for CASSRISGNTIYF.

The chain carries TRBV6-1 and TRBJ2-7; 8 positions match TRBD1. CDR1 and CDR2 (germline): MNHNS, SASEGT. There are 14 residues in the CDR3. V lost 7 bases, J lost 6 bases, and 11 bases stayed unmatched. This CDR3 reads CASKQGQGAVEQYF. Here the CDR3 DNA reads TGTGCCAGCAAGCAAGGACAGGGAGCGGTCGAGCAGTACTTC.

The chain has TRBV10-3 and TRBJ2-1; TRBD1 aligns across 8 bases. The CDR3 runs 14 residues. The germline gives CDR1 ENHRY, CDR2 SYGVKD. J was trimmed by 4 bases and V by 6 bases; bases with no gene match: 5. The CDR3 region is CAISPGQVYNEQFF. CDR3 sequence (DNA): TGTGCCATCAGCCCGGGACAGGTGTACAATGAGCAGTTCTTC.

The genes are TRBV5-4 and TRBJ2-3; 7 bases are shared with TRBD1. The junction had 7 bases not matched to a gene; V was cut back by 4 bases and J by 5 bases. The CDR3 length is 14 residues. Germline V lookup: CDR1 SGHNT, CDR2 YYREEE (reference sequence). CDR3 in DNA: TGTGCCAGCAGCATAAGACAGGGCGGAGATACGCAGTATTTT. This encodes CASSIRQGGDTQYF.

The gene calls are TRBV2 and TRBJ2-7; D is possibly TRBD1 or TRBD2 (5 bases each). From germline, CDR1 is SNHLY and CDR2 FYNNEI. The CDR3 loop spans 15 amino acids. V lost 6 bases and J 3 bases, leaving 18 bases between the germline ends. The CDR3 DNA follows: TGTGCCAGCAGGCCTGATGGGGGAACCATCTACGAGCAGTACTTC. Protein: CASRPDGGTIYEQYF.

The chain is built from TRBV18 and TRBJ2-2; D call uncertain. V was pared by 3 bases and J by 0 bases, with 8 bases between. The CDR3 is 15 amino acids. Germline V gives CDR1 KGHSH, CDR2 LQKENI. The DNA for the CDR3 is TGTGCCAGCTCACCCCAGGAACCGAACACCGGGGAGCTGTTTTTT. As protein: CASSPQEPNTGELFF.

This clone appeared once. CDR3 amino acids: CASSVGDLGQYGYTF. CDR3 nucleotide sequence: TGTGCCAGCAGCGTAGGGGATTTAGGGCAATATGGCTACACCTTC. The V gene is TRBV9, the J gene TRBJ1-2; D is undetermined. Germline V gene lookup returns CDR1 SGDLS and CDR2 YYNGEE. V was trimmed by 0 bases and J by 5 bases, leaving 14 bases between them. This CDR3 contains 15 residues.

CDR3 DNA sequence: TGTGCCAGCTCACCGGGACAGGGATCGGCACTCTACGAGCAGTACTTC. This gives the protein CASSPGQGSALYEQYF. The gene calls are TRBV18 and TRBJ2-5; 9 positions match TRBD1. Near its end, the DNA agrees better with TRBJ2-7, so the J call may be wrong. The CDR3 length is 16 residues. The germline V gene has CDR1 KGHSH and CDR2 LQKENI.

The genes are TRBV6-1 and TRBJ2-3, with D unclear. The CDR3 totals 14 residues. Germline-derived CDR1 and CDR2 are MNHNS and SASEGT. The germline V and J ends were trimmed by 4 bases and 1 base, with 9 bases remaining between them. As DNA, the CDR3 is TGTGCCAGCAGTGTTTCAGAGGGCACAGATACGCAGTATTTT. This encodes CASSVSEGTDTQYF.

This clone was recorded only once. The chain is built from TRBV6-4 and TRBJ2-7; perhaps TRBD2 as D (7 bases). This CDR3 region has 18 residues. The germline gives CDR1 MRHNA, CDR2 SNTAGT. Trimming stripped 0 bases from V and 6 bases from J, with 24 bases between. CDR3 residues: CASSDSGGWTAVPFEQYF. The CDR3 nucleotides are TGTGCCAGCAGTGACTCGGGGGGGTGGACAGCCGTCCCCTTCGAGCAGTACTTC.

J is TRBJ2-3 and V is TRBV2; TRBD2 matches 12 bases. Losses at the gene ends were 8 bases for V and 1 base for J; bases not matched to a gene: 7. Germline assignment: CDR1 SNHLY and CDR2 FYNNEI. CDR3 length: 16 amino acids. The CDR3 DNA is TGTGCCAGCCGAGGCGGGACTAGCGGGCGCACAGATACGCAGTATTTT. Translation: CASRGGTSGRTDTQYF.

The chain recombines TRBV5-8 with TRBJ1-1; TRBD1 matches at 7 bases. Germline V gene data show CDR1 as SGHTS and CDR2 as YDEGEE. Trimming removed 4 bases from V and 8 bases from J; junction bases left unmatched: 8. CDR3 length: 13 residues. The CDR3 loop is CASSQRQGGEAFF. The DNA of the CDR3 is TGTGCCAGCAGCCAGCGACAGGGAGGAGAAGCTTTCTTT.

In regard to this clone: The sample carries other DNA sequences with the same CDR3. This chain links TRBV6-4 with TRBJ2-3; TRBD2 matches at 8 bases. The germline V gene encodes CDR1 MRHNA and CDR2 SNTAGT. The CDR3 spans 14 residues. V lost 6 bases, J lost 2 bases, and 4 bases stayed unmatched. CDR3 DNA sequence: TGTGCCAGCAGCCGGGGGGGCTCCACAGATACGCAGTATTTT. Translation: CASSRGGSTDTQYF.

The chain recombines TRBV7-2 with TRBJ2-3, with 9 bases fitting TRBD2. The V gene's germline CDR1 is SGHTA and CDR2 FQGNSA. The CDR3 runs to 17 residues. V was clipped by 2 bases and J by 5 bases; unmatched bases: 11. CDR3 coding DNA: TGTGCCAGCAGCTTAAGTTCCGCGGGAGGGGGAATAGATACGCAGTATTTT. This encodes CASSLSSAGGGIDTQYF.

J is TRBJ1-3 and V is TRBV28; D possibly corresponds to TRBD1 (6 bases). This CDR3 has 15 residues. The germline V gene encodes CDR1 MDHEN and CDR2 SYDVKM. V lost 5 bases and J 2 bases, leaving 13 bases between the germline ends. The DNA for the CDR3 is TGTGCCAGCAGTACCACGGGGGGGCCTGGAAACACCATATATTTT. Translated: CASSTTGGPGNTIYF.

The chain has TRBV7-2 and TRBJ2-3; 16 bases are a match to TRBD2. The CDR3 spans 18 residues. The V gene end was trimmed by 5 bases and the J gene end by 3 bases; junction bases not matched to a gene: 8. CDR1 is SGHTA and CDR2 is FQGNSA in the germline V gene. CDR3 loop: CASSVQGLAGGMTDTQYF. Written as DNA, the CDR3 is TGTGCCAGCAGCGTTCAGGGACTAGCGGGGGGGATGACAGATACGCAGTATTTT.